A single sample gave rise to the 2 T cell receptor beta chains below, sequenced in a study of tumor-infiltrating lymphocytes in primary liver carcinoma. The researchers produced TCR beta cDNA from approximately 540 ng total RNA with a constant-region primer. What produced the TCR beta libraries was three nested multiplex PCR rounds using slightly modified ARM-PCR. TRBV1-TRBV30 forward primers paired with a C-beta reverse primer were used in the first two PCR rounds, which ran roughly 10 cycles each. Each CDR3 protein gets one entry after TCRdb re-called the multiplex PCR reads with MiXCR. Of about 110,000 distinct CDR3 sequences listed, roughly 80% are singletons. Scientists recovered RNA and DNA together from roughly 20-30 mg of unsorted bulk tissue. Material for sequencing was liver tumor tissue from sampling region 3. The sample's subset: tumor region T3, left-lateral pole. Receptors were obtained from a man in his forties with primary liver carcinoma and hepatitis B virus infection.

J is TRBJ2-5 and V is TRBV28; D not resolved. Per germline, CDR1 MDHEN and CDR2 SYDVKM. V lost 4 bases to trimming and J lost 4 bases, with 16 bases between them. This CDR3 has 15 residues. The DNA of the CDR3 is TGTGCCAGCAGTTCGAACACAAAGGTAGGAGAGACCCAGTACTTC. Residues: CASSSNTKVGETQYF.

With respect to this clonotype: Its ends do not fully match the called genes, so a read error is possible. This chain joins TRBV11-2 and TRBJ2-5; possibly TRBD2 for D (6 bases). CDR3 length equals 15 residues. Germline CDR1 and CDR2: SGHAT and FQNNGV. This CDR3 is CASCLGVSGLETQYF. CDR3 nucleotide sequence: TGTGCCAGCTGCTTAGGGGTTAGCGGACTAGAGACCCAGTACTTC.